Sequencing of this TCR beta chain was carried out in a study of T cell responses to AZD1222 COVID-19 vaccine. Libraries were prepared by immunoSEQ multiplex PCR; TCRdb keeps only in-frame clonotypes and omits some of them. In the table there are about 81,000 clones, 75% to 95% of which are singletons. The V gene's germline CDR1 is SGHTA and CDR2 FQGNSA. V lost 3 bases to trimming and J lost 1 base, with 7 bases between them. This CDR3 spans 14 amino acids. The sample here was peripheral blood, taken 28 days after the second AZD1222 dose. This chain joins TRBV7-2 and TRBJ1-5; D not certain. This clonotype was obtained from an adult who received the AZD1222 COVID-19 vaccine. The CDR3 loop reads CASSFGQSNQPQHF. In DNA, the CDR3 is TGTGCCAGCAGCTTTGGGCAAAGCAATCAGCCCCAGCATTTT.